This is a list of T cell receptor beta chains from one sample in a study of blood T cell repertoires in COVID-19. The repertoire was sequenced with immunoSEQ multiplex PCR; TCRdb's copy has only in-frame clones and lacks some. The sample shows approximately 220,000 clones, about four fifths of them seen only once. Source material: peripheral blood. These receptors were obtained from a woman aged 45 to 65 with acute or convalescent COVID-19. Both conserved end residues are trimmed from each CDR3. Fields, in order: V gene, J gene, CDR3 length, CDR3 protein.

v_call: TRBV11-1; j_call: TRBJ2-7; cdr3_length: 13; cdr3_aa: ASSSGLAGVSEQY
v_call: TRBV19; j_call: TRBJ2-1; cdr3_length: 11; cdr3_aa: ASSRGSYNEQF
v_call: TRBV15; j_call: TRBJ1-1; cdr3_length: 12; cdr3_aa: ATSYGGGYTEAF
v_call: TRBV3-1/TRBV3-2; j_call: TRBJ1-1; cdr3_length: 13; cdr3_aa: ASSLRKSGNTEAF
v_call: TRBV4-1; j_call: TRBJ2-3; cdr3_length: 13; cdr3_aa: ASSHGTGREDTQY
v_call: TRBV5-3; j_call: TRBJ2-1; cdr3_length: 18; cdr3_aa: ARSARPTSGRAQWYNEQF
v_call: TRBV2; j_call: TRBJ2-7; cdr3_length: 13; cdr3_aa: ASSPRTSDTLVQY
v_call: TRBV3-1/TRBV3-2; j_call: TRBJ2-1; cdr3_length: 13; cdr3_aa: ASSLAGDLRNEQF
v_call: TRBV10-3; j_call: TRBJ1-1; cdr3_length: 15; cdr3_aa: AISESQGYDSGTEAF
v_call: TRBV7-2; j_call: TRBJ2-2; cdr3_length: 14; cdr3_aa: ASSPPAGLNTGELF
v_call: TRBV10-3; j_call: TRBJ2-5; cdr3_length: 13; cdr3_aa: AISESLETEETQY
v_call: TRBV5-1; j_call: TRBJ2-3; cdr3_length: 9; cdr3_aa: ASSFGDTQY
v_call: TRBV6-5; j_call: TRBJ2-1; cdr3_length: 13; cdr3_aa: ASSYRTSGTDEQF
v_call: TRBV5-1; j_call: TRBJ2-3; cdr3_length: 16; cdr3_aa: ASSLAGTSGLSTDTQY
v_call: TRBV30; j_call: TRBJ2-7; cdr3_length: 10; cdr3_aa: AWSVSTYEQY
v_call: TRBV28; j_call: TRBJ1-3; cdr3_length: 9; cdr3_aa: ATRRLRGQY
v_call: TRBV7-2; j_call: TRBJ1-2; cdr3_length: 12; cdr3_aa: ASSSYQGNYGYT
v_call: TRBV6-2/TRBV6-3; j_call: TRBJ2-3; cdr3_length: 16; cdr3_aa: ASSYSTGLAESTDTQY
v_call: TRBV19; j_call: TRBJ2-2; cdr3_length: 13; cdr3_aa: ASSAPWADTGELF
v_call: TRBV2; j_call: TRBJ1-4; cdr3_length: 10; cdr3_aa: ASSPSGKGLF
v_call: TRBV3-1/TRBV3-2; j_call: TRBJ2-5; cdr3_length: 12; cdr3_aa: ASSQDHRVETQY
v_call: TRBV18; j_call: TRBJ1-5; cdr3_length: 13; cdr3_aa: ASSPEARANQPQH
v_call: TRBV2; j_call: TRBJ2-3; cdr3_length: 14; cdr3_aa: ASSDHPRQATDTQY
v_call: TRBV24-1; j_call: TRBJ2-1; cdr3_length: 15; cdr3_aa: ATSDAGGPQAANEQF
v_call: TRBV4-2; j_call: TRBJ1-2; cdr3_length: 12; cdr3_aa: ASSDEGAGEGYT
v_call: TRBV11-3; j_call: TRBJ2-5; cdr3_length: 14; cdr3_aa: ASSLGKAGGRETQY
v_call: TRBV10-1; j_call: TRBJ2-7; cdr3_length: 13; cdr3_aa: ASSEPGQGLYEQY
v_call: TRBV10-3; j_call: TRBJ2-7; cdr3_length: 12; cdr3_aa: AISTRATTYEQY